This TCR beta chain came from a study of Ad26.COV2.S vaccination and SARS-CoV-2 variants. Treatment here: some 19 received Ad26.COV2.S at low or high dose, single or two shots; about five received placebo; per-sample allocation not given. Each sample was drawn 63 days after the first injection (of vaccine or placebo). CDR1 and CDR2 from the germline V gene are SGHRS and YFSETQ. CDR3 length: 14 residues. Trimming took 6 bases from V and 4 from J; bases not matched to a gene: 7. Measured with immunoSEQ multiplex PCR; TCRdb has only the in-frame clones, and not every one. The sample lists some 300,000 clones; about 86% were seen once.

This specimen was peripheral blood, taken in a trial of Ad26.COV2.S vaccine versus placebo. The sequence was collected from a person between 18 and 59 years old who received the Ad26.COV2.S COVID-19 vaccine or a placebo. The chain employs TRBV5-1 and TRBJ1-1; 9 bases match TRBD1. The CDR3 DNA sequence: TGCGCCAGCAAAACCGGGACAGGGAGCACTGAAGCTTTCTTT. This translates into CASKTGTGSTEAFF.